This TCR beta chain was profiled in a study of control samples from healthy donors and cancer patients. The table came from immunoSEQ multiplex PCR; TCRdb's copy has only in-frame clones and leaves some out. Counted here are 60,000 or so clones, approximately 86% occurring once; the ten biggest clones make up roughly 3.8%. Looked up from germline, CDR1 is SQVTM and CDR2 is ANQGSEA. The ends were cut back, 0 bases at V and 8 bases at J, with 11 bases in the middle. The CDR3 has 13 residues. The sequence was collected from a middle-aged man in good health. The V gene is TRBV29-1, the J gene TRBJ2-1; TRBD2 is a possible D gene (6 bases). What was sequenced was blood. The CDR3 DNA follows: TGCAGCGTTGAAGATCAGCGACTAGATGAGCAGTTCTTC. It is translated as CSVEDQRLDEQFF.